This T cell receptor beta chain originates from a study of sequential checkpoint blockade in melanoma. On the study more broadly: Patients were randomized 1:1 to nivolumab-then-ipilimumab or ipilimumab-then-nivolumab first-line. Each arm's sequence ended with maintenance nivolumab.

Stated treatment: randomized to nivolumab then ipilimumab (arm A) or the reverse (arm B). DNA-damaging chemotherapy had not been given to any patient beforehand. From thawed PBMCs, live CD3+CD8+ cells negative for CD19 and CD56 were sorted. The assay was immunoSEQ multiplex PCR, and TCRdb's table has in-frame clones only and misses some. The sample has 9,000 to 13,000 clones, around 74% seen once. Trimming shortened V by 1 base and J by 2 bases, and 16 bases separated the two germline ends. CDR1 SGHNT and CDR2 YENEEA come from the germline V gene. This CDR3 region has 17 residues. Sequenced material: CD8+ T cells sorted from blood (inferred from file names), taken from a patient given nivolumab and ipilimumab in sequence. This rearrangement joins TRBV11-3 to TRBJ2-3; D ambiguous. This clonotype originated in a human donor with melanoma. CDR3 amino acids: CASSLGDTPSTTDTQYF. The CDR3 bases are TGTGCCAGCAGCTTAGGTGACACCCCCTCAACCACAGATACGCAGTATTTT.